These T cell receptor beta chains were read from a single sample in a study of T cell changes during pregnancy in multiple sclerosis. Assay used: immunoSEQ multiplex PCR; TCRdb lists only in-frame clones, some missing. The sample records approximately 70,000 clones, approximately 95% being singletons. The sequenced sample was CD4+ T cells from peripheral blood mononuclear cells, obtained after pregnancy. The receptors come from a female donor with multiple sclerosis, enrolled in a pregnancy study. Both conserved end residues are part of each CDR3. Each record gives: V gene, J gene, clone size, D gene, CDR3 protein, CDR3 DNA. D genes are given only for firm matches. For some rows the clone size is stated as once, few or many, or as a class when expanded; others skip it.

>TRBV6-1|TRBJ2-7|NA|TRBD2
CAGNRAGGPYEQYF
TGTGCCGGCAATCGAGCGGGAGGGCCCTACGAGCAGTACTTC
>TRBV2|TRBJ2-1|NA|TRBD2
CASSEVGLAGTNEQFF
TGTGCCAGCAGTGAAGTGGGACTAGCGGGGACCAATGAGCAGTTCTTC
>TRBV4-2|TRBJ2-2|NA|NA
CASSQARTGELFF
TGTGCCAGCAGCCAGGCTCGAACCGGGGAGCTGTTTTTT
>TRBV19|TRBJ1-2|NA|TRBD1
CASSANRGGYTF
TGTGCCAGTAGTGCGAACAGGGGTGGCTACACCTTC
>TRBV9|TRBJ2-3|NA|NA
CASSSNRDYTDTQYF
TGTGCCAGCAGCTCCAACAGAGACTACACAGATACGCAGTATTTT
>TRBV11-2|TRBJ2-7|NA|TRBD2
CASSGLAGAYEQYF
TGTGCCAGCAGTGGGCTAGCGGGTGCCTACGAGCAGTACTTC
>TRBV10-3|TRBJ2-7|NA|NA
CAISAGNEQYF
TGTGCCATCAGTGCAGGGAACGAGCAGTACTTC
>TRBV5-1|TRBJ1-2|NA|NA
CASSRAGPGGYTF
TGCGCCAGCAGTCGGGCGGGCCCGGGCGGCTACACCTTC
>TRBV6-1|TRBJ2-7|NA|TRBD1
CASHDRAGSYEQYF
TGTGCCAGCCACGACAGGGCCGGCTCCTACGAGCAGTACTTC
>TRBV4-3|TRBJ2-4|NA|TRBD2
CASSQDGTSGIQYF
TGCGCCAGCAGCCAAGATGGGACTAGCGGCATTCAGTACTTC
>TRBV5-8|TRBJ2-7|NA|NA
CASSLAAGSYEQYF
TGTGCCAGCAGCTTGGCCGCGGGTTCCTACGAGCAGTACTTC
>TRBV19|TRBJ2-1|NA|TRBD2
CASSILGGRNNEQFF
TGTGCCAGTAGTATATTGGGCGGGAGGAACAATGAGCAGTTCTTC
>TRBV11-3|TRBJ2-1|NA|NA
CASSLDGLDEQFF
TGTGCCAGCAGCTTAGACGGTCTCGATGAGCAGTTCTTC
>TRBV28|TRBJ2-1|NA|TRBD1
CASSQRQGGDNEQFF
TGTGCCAGCAGCCAACGACAGGGGGGAGACAATGAGCAGTTCTTC
>TRBV7-2|TRBJ1-1|NA|NA
CASSLQGYTEAFF
TGTGCCAGCAGCTTACAGGGGTACACTGAAGCTTTCTTT
>TRBV27|TRBJ2-1|NA|TRBD2
CASSLLRLAGVGNEQFF
TGTGCCAGCAGTTTATTACGGCTAGCGGGAGTTGGAAATGAGCAGTTCTTC
>TRBV5-4|TRBJ1-1|NA|TRBD1
CASSGRQGSHTEAFF
TGTGCCAGCAGCGGAAGACAGGGGTCCCACACTGAAGCTTTCTTT
>TRBV28|TRBJ1-4|NA|TRBD1
CASTLGTGDEKLFF
TGTGCCAGCACCCTTGGGACAGGGGATGAAAAACTGTTTTTT
>TRBV5-1|TRBJ2-2|NA|TRBD2
CASSSGLANTGELFF
TGCGCCAGCAGCTCGGGACTAGCGAACACCGGGGAGCTGTTTTTT
>TRBV5-6|TRBJ2-1|NA|TRBD1
CASSWDRDSYYNEQFF
TGTGCCAGCAGCTGGGACCGGGACAGTTACTACAATGAGCAGTTCTTC
>TRBV5-6|TRBJ2-7|NA|TRBD2
CASSLAGGGRGREEQYF
TGTGCCAGCAGCCTCGCGGGGGGCGGGAGAGGGAGGGAGGAGCAGTACTTC
>TRBV10-3|TRBJ2-5|NA|NA
CAISDGDQETQYF
TGTGCCATCAGTGACGGAGATCAAGAGACCCAGTACTTC
>TRBV28|TRBJ1-2|few|NA
CASSLGGAGYNYGYTF
TGTGCCAGCAGTTTAGGAGGGGCTGGATATAACTATGGCTACACCTTC
>TRBV5-1|TRBJ2-3|NA|NA
CASSGWQGISTDTQYF
TGCGCCAGCAGCGGGTGGCAGGGAATATCCACAGATACGCAGTATTTT
>TRBV27|TRBJ2-1|NA|TRBD2
CASSPLTSGRHNEQFF
TGTGCCAGCAGTCCCCTAACTAGCGGGAGGCATAATGAGCAGTTCTTC
>TRBV18|TRBJ2-5|NA|TRBD2
CASSPRGGRALETQYF
TGTGCCAGCTCACCGCGAGGCGGGAGGGCCCTGGAGACCCAGTACTTC
>TRBV28|TRBJ1-2|NA|NA
CASSLFSDYYGYTF
TGTGCCAGCAGTTTATTCTCGGACTACTATGGCTACACCTTC
>TRBV28|TRBJ2-7|NA|TRBD1
CASSLVGQSYEQYF
TGTGCCAGCAGTTTGGTGGGACAGAGTTACGAGCAGTACTTC
>TRBV2|TRBJ1-2|NA|TRBD1
CASNTGGVNGYTF
TGTGCCAGCAATACAGGGGGAGTGAACGGCTACACCTTC
>TRBV7-2|TRBJ2-3|once|TRBD1
CASSFPTGASTDTQYF
TGTGCCAGCAGCTTTCCGACAGGGGCTAGCACAGATACGCAGTATTTT
>TRBV21-1|TRBJ1-3|few|NA
CASSKGRGGEENTIYF
TGTGCCAGCAGCAAAGGTCGGGGGGGTGAGGAAAACACCATATATTTT
>TRBV10-3|TRBJ2-1|NA|TRBD2
CASTERLAGANEQFF
TGTGCCTCAACCGAACGACTAGCGGGAGCCAATGAGCAGTTCTTC
>TRBV7-9|TRBJ2-7|NA|NA
CASSLTHSLGTYEQYF
TGTGCCAGCAGCTTAACGCATTCCCTAGGGACTTACGAGCAGTACTTC
>TRBV5-4|TRBJ2-7|NA|NA
CASSLDPSGGYYEQYF
TGTGCCAGCAGCCTGGACCCCAGTGGGGGGTATTACGAGCAGTACTTC
>TRBV6-1|TRBJ2-7|NA|TRBD1
CASRLQGAPHEQYF
TGTGCCAGCAGGTTACAGGGGGCGCCCCACGAGCAGTACTTC
>TRBV2|TRBJ1-5|NA|TRBD1
CASGTDHSNQPQHF
TGTGCCAGCGGGACAGATCATAGCAATCAGCCCCAGCATTTT
>TRBV5-1|TRBJ2-1|NA|NA
CASSLFLKSDEQFF
TGCGCCAGCAGCTTGTTCCTGAAGAGCGATGAGCAGTTCTTC
>TRBV9|TRBJ2-5|NA|NA
CASRGSGEADETQYF
TGTGCCAGCAGAGGGTCGGGGGAGGCCGATGAGACCCAGTACTTC
>TRBV5-4|TRBJ2-1|NA|NA
CASSLSPIYNEQFF
TGTGCCAGCAGCTTATCCCCTATCTACAATGAGCAGTTCTTC
>TRBV28|TRBJ1-1|NA|TRBD1
CASSFTGGVNTEAFF
TGTGCCAGCAGTTTTACAGGGGGAGTGAACACTGAAGCTTTCTTT
>TRBV4-1|TRBJ1-2|NA|NA
CASSQDTKANYGYTF
TGCGCCAGCAGCCAAGATACAAAAGCTAACTATGGCTACACCTTC
>TRBV19|TRBJ2-3|NA|NA
CASSILGQGRDTQYF
TGTGCCAGTAGTATTCTAGGACAAGGTAGAGATACGCAGTATTTT
>TRBV28|TRBJ1-1|NA|NA
CASRYSGNTEAFF
TGTGCCAGCCGCTACTCTGGGAACACTGAAGCTTTCTTT
>TRBV7-9|TRBJ1-3|NA|TRBD1
CASSLGTGVGNTIYF
TGTGCCAGCAGCTTAGGGACAGGGGTCGGAAACACCATATATTTT
>TRBV20-1|TRBJ1-1|few|NA
CSARVQKEAFF
TGCAGTGCTAGAGTCCAGAAGGAAGCTTTCTTT
>TRBV19|TRBJ1-3|NA|NA
CASSAGSGNTIYF
TGTGCCAGTAGTGCAGGCTCTGGAAACACCATATATTTT
>TRBV27|TRBJ2-7|NA|TRBD2
CASSPAGGAYEQYF
TGTGCCAGCAGCCCAGCGGGAGGGGCGTACGAGCAGTACTTC
>TRBV14|TRBJ2-5|NA|TRBD1
CASSPWTGEETQYF
TGTGCCAGCAGCCCCTGGACAGGGGAAGAGACCCAGTACTTC
>TRBV12-2|TRBJ2-1|NA|NA
CASRLAGDRGQPDYNEQFF
TGTGCAAGTCGCTTAGCGGGGGACAGGGGACAGCCGGACTACAATGAGCAGTTCTTC
>TRBV7-2|TRBJ2-4|NA|NA
CASSLDGLATIKNIQYF
TGTGCCAGCAGCCTCGATGGTCTAGCAACTATCAAAAACATTCAGTACTTC
>TRBV10-2|TRBJ1-1|few|NA
CASSESAAEAFF
TGCGCCAGCAGTGAGTCGGCCGCTGAAGCTTTCTTT
>TRBV11-2|TRBJ2-1|NA|TRBD2
CASSLVGRAGQFF
TGTGCCAGCAGCTTAGTTGGGAGGGCCGGGCAGTTCTTC
>TRBV5-5|TRBJ2-7|NA|NA
CASSRPGGRNYEQYF
TGTGCCAGCAGCCGTCCCGGGGGGCGAAACTACGAGCAGTACTTC
>TRBV27|TRBJ2-7|once|TRBD1
CASSPGDRASYEQYF
TGTGCCAGCAGTCCGGGGGACAGGGCCTCCTACGAGCAGTACTTC
>TRBV28|TRBJ1-2|NA|NA
CASRSLPGLGGYTF
TGTGCCAGCAGGTCCCTCCCGGGACTTGGGGGCTACACCTTC